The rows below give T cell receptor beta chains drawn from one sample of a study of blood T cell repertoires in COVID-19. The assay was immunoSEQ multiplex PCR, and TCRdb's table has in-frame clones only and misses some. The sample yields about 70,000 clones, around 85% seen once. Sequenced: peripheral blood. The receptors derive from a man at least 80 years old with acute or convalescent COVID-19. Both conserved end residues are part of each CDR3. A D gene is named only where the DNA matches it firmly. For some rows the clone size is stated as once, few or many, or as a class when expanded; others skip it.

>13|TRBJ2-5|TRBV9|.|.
CASSVGGWETQYF
TGTGCCAGCAGCGTAGGAGGTTGGGAGACCCAGTACTTC
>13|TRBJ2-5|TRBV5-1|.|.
CASSLYLQETQYF
TGCGCCAGCAGCTTGTATCTCCAAGAGACCCAGTACTTC
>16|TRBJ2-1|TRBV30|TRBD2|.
CAWRFRAAGEGNEQFF
TGTGCCTGGAGGTTCCGAGCAGCGGGAGAAGGCAATGAGCAGTTCTTC
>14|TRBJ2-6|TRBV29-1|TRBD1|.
CSVIDRAGANVLTF
TGCAGCGTTATTGACAGGGCTGGGGCCAACGTCCTGACTTTC
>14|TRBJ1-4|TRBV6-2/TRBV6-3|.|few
CASSYSPGNEKLFF
TGTGCCAGCAGTTACTCGCCAGGGAATGAAAAACTGTTTTTT
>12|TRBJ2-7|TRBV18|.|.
CASSTYSYEQYF
TGTGCCAGCTCAACCTACAGTTACGAGCAGTACTTC
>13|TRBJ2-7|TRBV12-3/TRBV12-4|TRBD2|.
CASSNSGSYEQYF
TGTGCCAGCAGCAATAGCGGGAGTTACGAGCAGTACTTC
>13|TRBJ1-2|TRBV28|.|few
CASRSGQTYGYTF
TGTGCCAGCAGGTCAGGACAGACCTATGGCTACACCTTC
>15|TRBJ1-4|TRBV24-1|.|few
CATSDGGNNYEKLFF
TGTGCCACCAGTGATGGAGGGAATAATTATGAAAAACTGTTTTTT
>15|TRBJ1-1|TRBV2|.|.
CASIQYEGSNTEAFF
TGTGCCAGCATCCAATATGAGGGTTCGAACACTGAAGCTTTCTTT
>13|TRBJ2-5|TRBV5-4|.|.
CASSSYREETQYF
TGTGCCAGCAGTTCTTACAGGGAAGAGACCCAGTACTTC
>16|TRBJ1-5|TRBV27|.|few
CASSLRWGEANQPQHF
TGTGCCAGCAGTCTCCGATGGGGAGAGGCCAATCAGCCCCAGCATTTT
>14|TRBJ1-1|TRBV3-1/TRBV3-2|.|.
CASSQGGWGTEAFF
TGTGCCAGCAGCCAAGGGGGCTGGGGCACTGAAGCTTTCTTT
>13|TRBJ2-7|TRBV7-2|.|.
CASTMGAGYEQYF
TGTGCCAGCACTATGGGAGCAGGCTACGAGCAGTACTTC
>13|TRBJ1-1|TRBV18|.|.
CASSQGQNTEAFF
TGTGCCAGCTCACAGGGACAGAACACTGAAGCTTTCTTT
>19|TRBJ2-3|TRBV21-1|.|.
CASSNSGPQQGSVTDTQYF
TGTGCCAGCAGCAATTCAGGGCCCCAACAGGGGTCTGTCACAGATACGCAGTATTTT